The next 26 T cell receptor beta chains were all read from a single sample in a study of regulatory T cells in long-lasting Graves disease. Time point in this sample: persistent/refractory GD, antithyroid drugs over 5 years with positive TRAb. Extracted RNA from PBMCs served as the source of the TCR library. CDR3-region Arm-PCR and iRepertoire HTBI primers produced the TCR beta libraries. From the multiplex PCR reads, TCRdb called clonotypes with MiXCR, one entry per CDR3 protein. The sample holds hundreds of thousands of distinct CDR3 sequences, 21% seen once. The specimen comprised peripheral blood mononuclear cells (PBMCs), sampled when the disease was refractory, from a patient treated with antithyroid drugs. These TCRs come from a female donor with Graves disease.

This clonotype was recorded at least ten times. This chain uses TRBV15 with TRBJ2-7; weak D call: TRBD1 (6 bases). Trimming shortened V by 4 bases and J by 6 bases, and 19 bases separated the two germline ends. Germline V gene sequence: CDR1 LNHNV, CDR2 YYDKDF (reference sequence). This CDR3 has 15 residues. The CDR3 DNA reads TGTGCCACCAGCAAGAAGGGACAAGCAGCAGGCGAGCAGTACTTC. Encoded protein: CATSKKGQAAGEQYF.

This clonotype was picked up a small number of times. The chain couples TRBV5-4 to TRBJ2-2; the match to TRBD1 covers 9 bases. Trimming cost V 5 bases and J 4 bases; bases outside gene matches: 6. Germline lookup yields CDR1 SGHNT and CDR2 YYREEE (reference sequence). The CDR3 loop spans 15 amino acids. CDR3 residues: CASRRDRAITGELFF. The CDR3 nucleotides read TGTGCCAGCAGGCGGGACAGGGCTATCACCGGGGAGCTGTTTTTT.

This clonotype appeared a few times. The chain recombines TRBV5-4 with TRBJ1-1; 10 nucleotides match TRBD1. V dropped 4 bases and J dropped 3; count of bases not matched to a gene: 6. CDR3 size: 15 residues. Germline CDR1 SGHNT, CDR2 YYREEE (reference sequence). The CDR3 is CASSQRDRGDTEAFF. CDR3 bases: TGTGCCAGCAGCCAAAGGGACAGGGGTGACACTGAAGCTTTCTTT. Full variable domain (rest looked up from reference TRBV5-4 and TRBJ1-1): ETGVTQSPTHLIKTRGQQVTLRCSSQSGHNTVSWYQQALGQGPQFIFQYYREEENGRGNFPPRFSGLQFPNYSSELNVNALELDDSALYLCASSQRDRGDTEAFFGQGTRLTVV.

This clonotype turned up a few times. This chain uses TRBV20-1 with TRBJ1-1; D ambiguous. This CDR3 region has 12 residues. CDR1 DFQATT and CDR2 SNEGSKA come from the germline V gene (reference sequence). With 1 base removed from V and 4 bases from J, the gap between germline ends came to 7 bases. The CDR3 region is CSARGLGTEAFF. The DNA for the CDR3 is TGCAGTGCTAGAGGTCTCGGCACTGAAGCTTTCTTT.

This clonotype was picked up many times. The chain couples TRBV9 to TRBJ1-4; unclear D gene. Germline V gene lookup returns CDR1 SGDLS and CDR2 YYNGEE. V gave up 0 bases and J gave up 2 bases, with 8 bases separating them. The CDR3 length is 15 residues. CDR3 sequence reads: CASSVDEGTNEKLFF. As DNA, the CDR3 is TGTGCCAGCAGCGTAGACGAGGGTACTAATGAAAAACTGTTTTTT. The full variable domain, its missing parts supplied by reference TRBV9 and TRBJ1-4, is DSGVTQTPKHLITATGQRVTLRCSPRSGDLSVYWYQQSLDQGLQFLIQYYNGEERAKGNILERFSAQQFPDLHSELNLSSLELGDSALYFCASSVDEGTNEKLFFGSGTQLSVL.

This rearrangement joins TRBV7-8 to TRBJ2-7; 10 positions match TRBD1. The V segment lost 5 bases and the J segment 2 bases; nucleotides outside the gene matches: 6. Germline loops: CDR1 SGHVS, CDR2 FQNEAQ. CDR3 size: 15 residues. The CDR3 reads CASSNRDRGPYEQYF. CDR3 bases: TGTGCCAGCAGCAACCGGGACAGGGGCCCCTACGAGCAGTACTTC.

The CDR3 coding sequence is TGTGCCAGCAGAGATAGGGGGGCCCCTGAAGCTTTCTTT. Translation: CASRDRGAPEAFF. The V gene is TRBV2, the J gene TRBJ1-1; a weak D match, TRBD1 (6 bases). Trimming removed 6 bases at V and 6 bases at J, with 14 bases between. The CDR3 has 13 residues. Germline lookup yields CDR1 SNHLY and CDR2 FYNNEI.

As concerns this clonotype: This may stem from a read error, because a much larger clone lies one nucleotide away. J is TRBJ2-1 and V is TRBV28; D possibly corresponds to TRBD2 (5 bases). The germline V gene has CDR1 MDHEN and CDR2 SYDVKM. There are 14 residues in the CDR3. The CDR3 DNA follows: TGTCCCAGCAGTCGTACCGGGACCTACAATGAGCAGTTCTTC. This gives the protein CPSSRTGTYNEQFF. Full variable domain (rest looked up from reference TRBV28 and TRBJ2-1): DVKVTQSSRYLVKRTGEKVFLECVQDMDHENMFWYRQDPGLGLRLIYFSYDVKMKEKGDIPEGYSVSREKKERFSLILESASTNQTSMYLCPSSRTGTYNEQFFGPGTRLTVL.

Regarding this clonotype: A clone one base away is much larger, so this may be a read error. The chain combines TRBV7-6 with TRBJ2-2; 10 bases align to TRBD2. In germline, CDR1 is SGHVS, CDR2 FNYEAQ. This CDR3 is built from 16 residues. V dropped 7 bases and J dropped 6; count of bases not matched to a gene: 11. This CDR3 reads CASIPRASGRAGELFF. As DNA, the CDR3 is TGTGCCAGCATCCCGCGCGCCAGCGGGAGGGCCGGGGAGCTGTTTTTT. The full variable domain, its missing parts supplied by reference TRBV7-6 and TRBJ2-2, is GAGVSQSPRYKVTKRGQDVALRCDPISGHVSLYWYRQALGQGPEFLTYFNYEAQQDKSGLPNDRFSAERPEGSISTLTIQRTEQRDSAMYRCASIPRASGRAGELFFGEGSRLTVL.

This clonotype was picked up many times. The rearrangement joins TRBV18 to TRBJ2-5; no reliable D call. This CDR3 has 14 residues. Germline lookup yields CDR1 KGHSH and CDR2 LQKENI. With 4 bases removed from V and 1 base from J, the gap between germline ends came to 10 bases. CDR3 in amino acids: CASSLTGTQETQYF. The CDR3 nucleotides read TGTGCCAGCTCACTCACGGGCACCCAAGAGACCCAGTACTTC.

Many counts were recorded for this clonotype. This CDR3 reads CASSPRYNEQFF. The CDR3 DNA is TGTGCCAGCAGTCCCCGGTACAATGAGCAGTTCTTC. The chain carries TRBV28 and TRBJ2-1; unclear D gene. Germline V gene data show CDR1 as MDHEN and CDR2 as SYDVKM. The CDR3 runs to 12 residues. V lost 5 bases and J lost 4, with 6 bases in between.

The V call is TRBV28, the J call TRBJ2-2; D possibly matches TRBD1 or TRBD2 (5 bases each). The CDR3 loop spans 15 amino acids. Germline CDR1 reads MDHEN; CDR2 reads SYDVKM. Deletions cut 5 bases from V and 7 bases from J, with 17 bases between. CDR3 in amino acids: CASSPPRTGLGELFF. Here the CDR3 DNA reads TGTGCCAGCAGTCCACCCCGGACGGGGCTCGGGGAGCTGTTTTTT.

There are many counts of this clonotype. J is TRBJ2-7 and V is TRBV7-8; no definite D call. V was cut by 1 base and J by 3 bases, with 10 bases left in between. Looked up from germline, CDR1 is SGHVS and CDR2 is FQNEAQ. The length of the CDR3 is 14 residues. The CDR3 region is CASSLDRALYEQYF. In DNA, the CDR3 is TGTGCCAGCAGCTTAGATAGGGCCCTCTACGAGCAGTACTTC.

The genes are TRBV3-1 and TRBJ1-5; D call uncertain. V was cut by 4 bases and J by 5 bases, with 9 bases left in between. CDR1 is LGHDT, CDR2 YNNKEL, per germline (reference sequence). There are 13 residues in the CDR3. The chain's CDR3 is CASSPQDDQPQHF. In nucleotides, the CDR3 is TGTGCCAGCAGCCCGCAGGACGATCAGCCCCAGCATTTT.

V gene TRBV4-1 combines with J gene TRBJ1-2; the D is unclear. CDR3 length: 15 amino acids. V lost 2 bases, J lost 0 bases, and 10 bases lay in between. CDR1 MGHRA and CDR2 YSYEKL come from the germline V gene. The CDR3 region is CASSQNDRTNYGYTF. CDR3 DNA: TGCGCCAGCAGCCAAAACGACCGTACTAACTATGGCTACACCTTC.

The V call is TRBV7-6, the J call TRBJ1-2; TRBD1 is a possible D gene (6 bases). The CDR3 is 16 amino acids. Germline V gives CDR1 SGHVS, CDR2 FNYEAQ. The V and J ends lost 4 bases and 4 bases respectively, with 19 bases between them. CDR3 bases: TGTGCCAGCAGCTCATTCCGGGACAAAAGATCCTATGGCTACACCTTC. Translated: CASSSFRDKRSYGYTF. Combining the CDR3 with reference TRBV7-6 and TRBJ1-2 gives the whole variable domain GAGVSQSPRYKVTKRGQDVALRCDPISGHVSLYWYRQALGQGPEFLTYFNYEAQQDKSGLPNDRFSAERPEGSISTLTIQRTEQRDSAMYRCASSSFRDKRSYGYTFGSGTRLTVV.

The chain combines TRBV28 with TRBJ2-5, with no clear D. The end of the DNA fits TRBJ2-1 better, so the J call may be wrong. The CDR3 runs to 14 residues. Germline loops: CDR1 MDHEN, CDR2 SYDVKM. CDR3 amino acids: CASTRGRVAGEQFF. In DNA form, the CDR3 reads TGTGCCAGCACCCGAGGACGGGTGGCCGGTGAGCAGTTCTTC.

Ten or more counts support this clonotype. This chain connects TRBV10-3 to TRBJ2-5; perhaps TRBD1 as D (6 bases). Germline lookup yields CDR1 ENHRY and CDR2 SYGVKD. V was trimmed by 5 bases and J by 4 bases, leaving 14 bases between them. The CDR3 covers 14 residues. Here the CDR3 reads CAISPEQGAETQYF. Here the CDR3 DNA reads TGTGCCATCAGTCCGGAACAGGGAGCAGAGACCCAGTACTTC.

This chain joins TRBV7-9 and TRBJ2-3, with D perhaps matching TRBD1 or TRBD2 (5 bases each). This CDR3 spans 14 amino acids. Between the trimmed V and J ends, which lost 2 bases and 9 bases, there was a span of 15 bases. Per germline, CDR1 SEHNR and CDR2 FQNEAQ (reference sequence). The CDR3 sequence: CASSLKGTGSTQYF. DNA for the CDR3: TGTGCCAGCAGCTTAAAAGGGACGGGGTCCACGCAGTATTTT.

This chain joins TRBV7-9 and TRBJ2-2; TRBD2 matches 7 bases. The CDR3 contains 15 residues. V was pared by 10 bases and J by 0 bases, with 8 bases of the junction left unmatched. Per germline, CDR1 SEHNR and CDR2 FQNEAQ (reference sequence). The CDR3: CAIGKAGPNTGELFF. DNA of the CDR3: TGTGCCATTGGAAAAGCGGGGCCGAACACCGGGGAGCTGTTTTTT.

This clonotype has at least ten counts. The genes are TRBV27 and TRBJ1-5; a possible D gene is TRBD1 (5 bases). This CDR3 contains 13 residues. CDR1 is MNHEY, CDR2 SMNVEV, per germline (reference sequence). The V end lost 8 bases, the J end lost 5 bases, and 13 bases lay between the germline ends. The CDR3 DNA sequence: TGTGCCAGCCGATATAACAGGTATCAGCCCCAGCATTTT. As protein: CASRYNRYQPQHF.

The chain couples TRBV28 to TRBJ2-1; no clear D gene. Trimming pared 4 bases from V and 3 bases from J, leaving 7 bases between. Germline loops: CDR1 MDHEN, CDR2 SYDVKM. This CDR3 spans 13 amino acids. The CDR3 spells CASSSADYNEQFF. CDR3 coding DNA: TGTGCCAGCAGTTCCGCGGACTACAATGAGCAGTTCTTC.

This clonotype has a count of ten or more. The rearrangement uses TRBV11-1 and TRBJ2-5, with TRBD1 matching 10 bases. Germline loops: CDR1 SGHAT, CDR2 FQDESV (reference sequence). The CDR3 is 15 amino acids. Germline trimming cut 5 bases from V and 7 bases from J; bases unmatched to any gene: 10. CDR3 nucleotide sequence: TGTGCCAGCAGCCCGCAACCGGGACAGGGGAGGACCCAGTACTTC. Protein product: CASSPQPGQGRTQYF.

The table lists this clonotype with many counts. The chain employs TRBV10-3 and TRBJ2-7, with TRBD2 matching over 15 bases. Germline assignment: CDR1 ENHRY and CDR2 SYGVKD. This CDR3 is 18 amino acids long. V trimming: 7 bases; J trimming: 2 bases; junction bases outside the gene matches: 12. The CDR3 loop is CAIKGDGLAGGRPYEQYF. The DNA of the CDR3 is TGTGCCATCAAAGGGGATGGACTAGCGGGAGGGCGCCCCTACGAGCAGTACTTC.

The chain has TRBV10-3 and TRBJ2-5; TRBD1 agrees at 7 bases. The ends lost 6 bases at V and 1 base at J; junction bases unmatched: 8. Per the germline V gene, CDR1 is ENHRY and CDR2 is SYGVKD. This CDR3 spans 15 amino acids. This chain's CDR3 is CAISEEAGGQETQYF. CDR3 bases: TGTGCCATCAGCGAGGAGGCAGGGGGCCAAGAGACCCAGTACTTC.

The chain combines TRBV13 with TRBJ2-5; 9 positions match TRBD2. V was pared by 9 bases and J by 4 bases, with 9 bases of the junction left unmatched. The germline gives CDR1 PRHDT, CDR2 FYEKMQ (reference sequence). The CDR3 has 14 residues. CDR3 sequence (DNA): TGTGCCAGTGGACCGGGACTAGCAGTAGAGACCCAGTACTTC. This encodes CASGPGLAVETQYF.